This entry is about one TCR beta chain. What it binds is not known. The CDR3 runs to 14 residues. The germline V gene has CDR1 SGHRS and CDR2 YFSETQ. V dropped 0 bases and J dropped 4 bases, with 10 bases sitting between them. This sample is part of a study of cytomegalovirus exposure and HLA in healthy donors. The PCR made use of 60 Vbeta and 13 Jbeta primers. Here immunoSEQ multiplex PCR was the method, and the copy in TCRdb shows in-frame clones only, minus some. Among 150,000 to 200,000 clones listed, around 68% were seen once. Findings of the study overall: A later analysis found TCR association rates differed by HLA locus, highest for DRB1 and lowest for HLA-C. In an earlier analysis, about 87% or about 30%: the productive usage of most TCR beta V segments. Later examination showed HLA-associated TCR beta chains had greater clonal expansion than equally common others.

This rearrangement joins TRBV5-1 to TRBJ1-1; TRBD1 might be the D (5 bases). Sequences were obtained from PBMCs. The source is a man aged 45-60 years in good health and CMV-seronegative. CDR3 bases: TGCGCCAGCAGCTTGGCTCAGGGCGGCACTGAAGCTTTCTTT. Translating gives CASSLAQGGTEAFF. The whole variable domain, filled in from reference TRBV5-1 and TRBJ1-1, reads KAGVTQTPRYLIKTRGQQVTLSCSPISGHRSVSWYQQTPGQGLQFLFEYFSETQRNKGNFPGRFSGRQFSNSRSEMNVSTLELGDSALYLCASSLAQGGTEAFFGQGTRLTVV.